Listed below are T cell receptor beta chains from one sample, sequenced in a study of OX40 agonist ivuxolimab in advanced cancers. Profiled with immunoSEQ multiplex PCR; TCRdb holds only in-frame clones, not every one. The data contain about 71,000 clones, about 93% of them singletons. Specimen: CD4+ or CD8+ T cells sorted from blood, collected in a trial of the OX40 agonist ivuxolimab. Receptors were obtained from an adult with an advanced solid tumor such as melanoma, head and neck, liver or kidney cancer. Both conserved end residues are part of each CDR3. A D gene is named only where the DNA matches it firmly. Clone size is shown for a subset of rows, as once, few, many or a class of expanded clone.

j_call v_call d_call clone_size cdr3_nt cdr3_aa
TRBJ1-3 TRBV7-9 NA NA TGTGCCAGCAGCTTCCTTAGACTTGGGGGAAACACCATATATTTT CASSFLRLGGNTIYF
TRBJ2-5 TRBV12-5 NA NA TGTGCTAGTGGTTTGGGGCTAATCCCTCAAGAGACCCAGTACTTC CASGLGLIPQETQYF
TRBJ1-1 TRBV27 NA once TGTGCCAGCAGTTGGGGGGTGAACACTGAAGCTTTCTTT CASSWGVNTEAFF
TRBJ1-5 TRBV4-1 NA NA TGCGCCAGCAGCCGGGGGACGGACCACAATCAGCCCCAGCATTTT CASSRGTDHNQPQHF
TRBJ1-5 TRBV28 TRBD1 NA TGTGCCAGCAGTTCCGCACAGGGGGGATTCAATCAGCCCCAGCATTTT CASSSAQGGFNQPQHF
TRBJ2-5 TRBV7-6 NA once TGTGCCAGCAGCTTAACTACTACTAGGGTGGCTACCCAGTACTTC CASSLTTTRVATQYF
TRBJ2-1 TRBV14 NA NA TGTGCCAGCAGCCAAGATCCGCCAGGGGTCAATGAGCAGTTCTTC CASSQDPPGVNEQFF
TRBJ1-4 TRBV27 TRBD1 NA TGTGCCAGCAGTTTCCAGGGGGGGCGTACTAATGAAAAACTGTTTTTT CASSFQGGRTNEKLFF
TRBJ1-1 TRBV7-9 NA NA TGTGCCAGCAGCTTAGGCTCAATGGTTGAAGCTTTCTTT CASSLGSMVEAFF
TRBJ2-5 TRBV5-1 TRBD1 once TGCGCCAGCAGTTCGACAGGGGGCTTTGTGGAGACCCAGTACTTC CASSSTGGFVETQYF
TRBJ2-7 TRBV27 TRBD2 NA TGTGCCAGCAGTTTGTATAGCGGGAGGCGCTCCTACGAGCAGTACTTC CASSLYSGRRSYEQYF
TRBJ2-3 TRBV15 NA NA TGTGCCACCAGCAGAGGGGGGGCAGATACGCAGTATTTT CATSRGGADTQYF
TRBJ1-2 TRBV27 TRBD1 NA TGTGCCAGCAGTTTAGAACAGGGGGGCGGCTACACCTTC CASSLEQGGGYTF
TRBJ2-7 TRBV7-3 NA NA TGTGCCAGCAGCAACCTCGAGGGGTCCTACGAGCAGTACTTC CASSNLEGSYEQYF
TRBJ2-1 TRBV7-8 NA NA TGTGCCAGCAGCTTAAGAGGGAGGATAGGGTATGAGCAGTTCTTC CASSLRGRIGYEQFF
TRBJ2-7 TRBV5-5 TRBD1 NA TGTGCCAGCAGGGTACCGGGACAGGGAGACCACGAGCAGTACTTC CASRVPGQGDHEQYF
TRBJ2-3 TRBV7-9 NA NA TGTGCCAGCAGCTCCCTGGGGGGGGGCACAACAGATACGCAGTATTTT CASSSLGGGTTDTQYF
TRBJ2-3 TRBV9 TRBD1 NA TGTGCCAGCAGCCTCCATGGGACAGGACCTTCTAGCACAGATACGCAGTATTTT CASSLHGTGPSSTDTQYF
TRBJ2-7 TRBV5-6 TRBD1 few TGTGCCAGCAGCGGGGGGACAGGGATCGAGCAGTACTTC CASSGGTGIEQYF
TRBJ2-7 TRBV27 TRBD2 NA TGTGCCAGCAGTTTCGGGGGGGCGACCTACGAGCAGTACTTC CASSFGGATYEQYF
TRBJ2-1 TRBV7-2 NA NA TGTGCCAGCAGCTTAGTGGTTCCAGGACTTTTCTTC CASSLVVPGLFF
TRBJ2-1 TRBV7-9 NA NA TGTGCCAGCAGCTTAACAGGAAATGAGCAGTTCTTC CASSLTGNEQFF
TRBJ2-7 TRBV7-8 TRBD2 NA TGTGCCAGCAGCTTACGGTCGGGGGGTGCCTACGAGCAGTACTTC CASSLRSGGAYEQYF
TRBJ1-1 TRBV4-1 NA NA TGCGCCAGCAGCCAAGCGACAAGACCTTCCACTGAAGCTTTCTTT CASSQATRPSTEAFF
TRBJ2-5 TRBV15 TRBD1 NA TGTGCCACCAGCAGTGGACAGGGTCAAGAGACCCAGTACTTC CATSSGQGQETQYF
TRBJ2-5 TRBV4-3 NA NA TGCGCCAGCAGCCAAGAGGGGGGCCGACAAGAGACCCAGTACTTC CASSQEGGRQETQYF
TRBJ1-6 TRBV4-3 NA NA TGCGCCAGCAGCCAAGATTTAGAGACAGATCCCTCACCCCTCCACTTT CASSQDLETDPSPLHF
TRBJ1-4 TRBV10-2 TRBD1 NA TGCGCCAGCACGGCAGGAAGACAGGGGGCAACTAATGAAAAACTGTTTTTT CASTAGRQGATNEKLFF
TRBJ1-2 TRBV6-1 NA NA TGTGCCAGCAGAGGTACAGGATTCTATGGCTACACCTTC CASRGTGFYGYTF
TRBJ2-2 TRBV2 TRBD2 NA TGTGCCAGCAGAACTAGCGGGACTTCCGGGGAGCTGTTTTTT CASRTSGTSGELFF
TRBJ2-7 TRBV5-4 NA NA TGTGCCAGCACCTTCCAGCCCCAGACCTACGAGCAGTACTTC CASTFQPQTYEQYF
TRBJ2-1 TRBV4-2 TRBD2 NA TGTGCCAGCAGCCACCCCTGGGAGGGTAGCTACCGGGGATCCTCCTACAATGAGCAGTTCTTC CASSHPWEGSYRGSSYNEQFF
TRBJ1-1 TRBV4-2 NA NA TGTGCCAGCAGCCAAGATCTTTGGACAACTACTGAAGCTTTCTTT CASSQDLWTTTEAFF
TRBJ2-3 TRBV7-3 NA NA TGTGCCAGCAGCGCCCCCCTGGGACTTGGAGGTGAGGTGGGTCGGACAGATACGCAGTATTTT CASSAPLGLGGEVGRTDTQYF
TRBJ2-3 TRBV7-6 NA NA TGTGCCAGCAGCTCCGGACCTAAACCAGATACGCAGTATTTT CASSSGPKPDTQYF
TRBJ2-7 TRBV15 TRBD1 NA TGTGCCACCAGCAGAAAAGACAGGGTCCACGAGCAGTACTTC CATSRKDRVHEQYF
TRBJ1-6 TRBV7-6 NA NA TGTGCCAGCAGCTTAGCGGCCTATCCCGCCCAAAATTCACCCCTCCACTTT CASSLAAYPAQNSPLHF
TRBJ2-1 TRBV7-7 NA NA TGTGCTAGCAGCTTGAAAGGAGGGGCTGAGCAGTTCTTC CASSLKGGAEQFF
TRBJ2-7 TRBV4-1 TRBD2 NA TGCGCCAGCAGCCAAGCGGGAGGGCCGGACGAGCAGTACTTC CASSQAGGPDEQYF
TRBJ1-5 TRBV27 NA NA TGTGCCAGCAGTTTCGCCAGCAATCAGCCCCAGCATTTT CASSFASNQPQHF
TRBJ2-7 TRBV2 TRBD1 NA TGTGCCAGCAGTGAGGGACAGGGGATAGGCGAGCAGTACTTC CASSEGQGIGEQYF
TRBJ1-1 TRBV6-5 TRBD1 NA TGTGCCAGCAGGCAGGGGGTTGAAGCTTTCTTT CASRQGVEAFF
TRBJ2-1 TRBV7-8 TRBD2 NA TGTGCCAGCAGCCCGGGGGGACCGGACTACAATGAGCAGTTCTTC CASSPGGPDYNEQFF
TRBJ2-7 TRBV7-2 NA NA TGTGCCAGCAGCCCCGTTCTTCGTTACGAGCAGTACTTC CASSPVLRYEQYF
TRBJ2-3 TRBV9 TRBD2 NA TGTGCCAGCAGCCCGGGACTAGGAGGGGGCACAGATACGCAGTATTTT CASSPGLGGGTDTQYF
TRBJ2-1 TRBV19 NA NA TGTGCCAGTAGTCCAAGCCTAGCGAACAATGAGCAGTTCTTC CASSPSLANNEQFF
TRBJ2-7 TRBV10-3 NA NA TGTGCCATCAGTGACTCGTCAGTCCCCTACGAGCAGTACTTC CAISDSSVPYEQYF
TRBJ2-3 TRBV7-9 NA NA TGTGCCAGCAGCTTACGGGGGGCAATCACAGATACGCAGTATTTT CASSLRGAITDTQYF
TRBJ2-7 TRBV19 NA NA TGTGCCAGTAGTATGATCGGGGACACCGGATACGAGCAGTACTTC CASSMIGDTGYEQYF
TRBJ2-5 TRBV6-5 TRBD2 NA TGTGCCAGCAGTTCAACTAGCGGGAAAGAGACCCAGTACTTC CASSSTSGKETQYF
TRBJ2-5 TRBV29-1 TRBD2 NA TGCAGCGCCCCGGGACTAGCTGGGACCCAGTACTTC CSAPGLAGTQYF
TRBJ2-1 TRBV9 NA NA TGTGCCAGCTCTTCCCCGACGGAAGGAAATGAGCAGTTCTTC CASSSPTEGNEQFF
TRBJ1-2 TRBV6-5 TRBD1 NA TGTGCCAGCAGTCTCGACAGGGCCTATGGCTACACCTTC CASSLDRAYGYTF
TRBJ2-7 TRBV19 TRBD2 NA TGTGCCAGTAGTATGGGGGAGAGCGGGAGAGGGGCCTACGAGCAGTACTTC CASSMGESGRGAYEQYF
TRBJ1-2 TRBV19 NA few TGTGCCACGGCTCCAGGAGGGTGGGATGGCTACACCTTC CATAPGGWDGYTF
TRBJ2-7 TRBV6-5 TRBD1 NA TGTGCCAGCGGGACAGGGTATGGCGAGCAGTACTTC CASGTGYGEQYF
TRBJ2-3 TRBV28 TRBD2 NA TGTGCCAGCAGTCAGGGACTAGCGGAATCTAGCACAGATACGCAGTATTTT CASSQGLAESSTDTQYF